This note documents a single TCR beta chain sequence. In the source study's methods: For nucleated cells, counts were estimated from reference gene primer amplification. This table comes from immunoSEQ multiplex PCR, and its TCRdb copy is limited to in-frame clones, with some not included. For V, J and clone size, that table is used; D and trimming come from the DNA. The repertoire holds about 230,000 clones, roughly 83% seen once, with approximately 2.6% in the top ten. This sample is part of a study of blood T cell repertoires in COVID-19. The wider study: There were acute and convalescent COVID-19 samples, and they came from the United States, Italy and Spain. Sources were T cells, B-cell-depleted T cells, or PBMCs; the material itself was cDNA or gDNA.

This sequence was found in a woman aged 70-85 years with active or convalescent COVID-19. Sequences were obtained from peripheral blood.

In DNA, the CDR3 is TGTGCCAGCAGTTTAGCGGGGACTGGAAACACCATATATTTT. This sequence encodes CASSLAGTGNTIYF. J is TRBJ1-3 and V is TRBV27; D unresolved. From germline, CDR1 is MNHEY and CDR2 SMNVEV (reference sequence). Trimming took off 2 bases at V and 2 bases at J, with 7 bases between the two ends. This CDR3 region has 14 residues.